These 2 T cell receptor beta chains originate from one sample sequenced in a study of blood T cell repertoires in COVID-19. Method: immunoSEQ multiplex PCR; TCRdb's copy keeps in-frame clones and lacks some. The sample carries about 240,000 clones, roughly 80% recorded once. What was sequenced was peripheral blood. The source is an elderly woman with COVID-19, enrolled during active disease.

The chain couples TRBV5-1 to TRBJ2-1, with unresolved D. Trimming shortened V by 4 bases and J by 0 bases, and 8 bases separated the two germline ends. Germline V gene sequence: CDR1 SGHRS, CDR2 YFSETQ. The CDR3 consists of 14 residues. CDR3 amino acids: CASSLSSSYNEQFF. The CDR3 DNA follows: TGCGCCAGCAGCCTATCGAGCTCCTACAATGAGCAGTTCTTC.

The chain employs TRBV5-1 and TRBJ1-1; D call uncertain. The CDR3 totals 14 residues. V was cut by 5 bases and J by 4 bases, with 15 bases left in between. CDR1 and CDR2 (germline): SGHRS, YFSETQ. The CDR3 nucleotides are TGCGCCAGCAGACAAGTGACCGGGTCCACTGAAGCTTTCTTT. This gives the protein CASRQVTGSTEAFF.